This record concerns one T cell receptor beta chain sequence. Adults between roughly 18 and 89 years of age took part from some 25 US areas. CDR1 and CDR2 from the germline V gene are MNHEY and SMNVEV (reference sequence). This CDR3 has 17 amino acids. Trimming removed 5 bases from V and 4 bases from J; junction bases left unmatched: 13. The authors' processing: Reference gene primer amplification gave nucleated cell count estimates. Sequenced by immunoSEQ multiplex PCR; TCRdb stores in-frame clones only, minus some. For V, J and clone size, that table is used; D and trimming come from the DNA. The table shows roughly 270,000 clones, with roughly 85% occurring only once. The sample comes from a study of blood T cell repertoires in COVID-19. About the research overall: Nucleic acid was either cDNA or gDNA, and it came from T cells, B-cell-depleted T cells, or PBMCs.

The sample taken for sequencing was PBMCs or T cells enriched from blood (not recorded which). This clonotype was sampled from a woman aged 45-60 years who had recovered from COVID-19. The V call is TRBV27, the J call TRBJ2-5; the match to TRBD2 covers 10 bases. The CDR3, as DNA: TGTGCCAGCAGTAACGATAATCAGGGACTAGCGCTAGAGACCCAGTACTTC. Its protein product is CASSNDNQGLALETQYF.